This T cell receptor (beta chain) was identified during a study of spatial heterogeneity in lung cancer. Looking at the study overall: Raw sequencing reads included, on average, more than eight appearances of each unique TCR and UMI combination. Study results and limitations: How many expanded intratumoral alpha and beta TCRs were present tracked the tumor mutation count, which was a count of nonsynonymous mutations.

Indicated time point: sample taken at primary tumor resection. The donors comprised some 70 untreated early-stage non-small cell lung cancer patients. The sequenced material consisted of unsorted whole RNA from tumor, nontumor lung or frozen PBMC. This clonotype was counted many times. What it recognizes is unknown. Per the germline V gene, CDR1 is SGHRS and CDR2 is YFSETQ. Trimming removed 2 bases from V and 6 bases from J, with 15 bases in between. This CDR3 is built from 14 residues. On each TCR cDNA molecule, a unique molecular identifier was present. TCRdb reprocessed the 5' RACE reads with MiXCR, giving one entry per CDR3 protein. The sample lists 13,000 to 15,000 distinct CDR3 sequences; 4.7% were seen once.

The J gene is TRBJ2-7, the V gene TRBV5-1; D is ambiguous. Here the sequenced sample was lung tumor tissue, taken at surgery. This TCR derives from a female donor with early-stage non-small cell lung cancer. CDR3 in DNA: TGCGCCAGCAGCTTAGGACCCTCGACGAGCGAGCAGTACTTC. Translating gives CASSLGPSTSEQYF.